This TCR beta chain comes out of a study of cytomegalovirus exposure and HLA in healthy donors. Study results and limitations: Associated with cytomegalovirus, according to the listing, were 150 to 200 TCR beta chains.

CDR1 is SQVTM, CDR2 ANQGSEA, per germline. The CDR3 contains 13 residues. After removal of 6 bases from V and 8 bases from J, the junction contained 11 bases not matched to a gene. Amplification used 60 Vbeta primers and 13 Jbeta primers. Clones were read by immunoSEQ multiplex PCR, and TCRdb kept only the in-frame ones, dropping some. The sample consists of approximately 140,000 clones, 60% to 80% of them appearing once. Points on this clone: The antigen is not known.

Material for sequencing was PBMCs. This chain connects TRBV29-1 to TRBJ1-2; 8 nucleotides line up with TRBD1. The sequence was collected from a middle-aged man in good health and CMV-seronegative. CDR3 bases: TGCAGCGTCCGGACAGGGATGGTCAGGGGCTACACCTTC. Translated: CSVRTGMVRGYTF.